These 29 T cell receptor beta chains originate from one sample sequenced in a study of radiotherapy plus CTLA-4 blockade in lung cancer. The protocol was immunoSEQ multiplex PCR, while the TCRdb copy is restricted to in-frame clones and leaves out a portion. The table lists over 30,000 clones, 60% to 80% of them singletons. Sequencing was performed on peripheral blood, taken from a patient treated with radiotherapy plus ipilimumab. The receptors originated from a human donor with non-small cell lung cancer whose response to radiotherapy plus ipilimumab could not be evaluated.

V is TRBV5-1 and J is TRBJ1-1; the match to TRBD1 covers 7 bases. Per germline, CDR1 SGHRS and CDR2 YFSETQ. V lost 4 bases, J lost 5 bases, and 8 bases stayed unmatched. The CDR3 has 14 residues. Here the CDR3 reads CASSHRQGETEAFF. The DNA for the CDR3 is TGCGCCAGCAGCCACCGACAGGGCGAAACTGAAGCTTTCTTT.

This chain links TRBV2 with TRBJ2-7, with a possible D match to TRBD2 (5 bases). The CDR3 covers 15 residues. Deletions cut 0 bases from V and 3 bases from J, with 12 bases between. Germline loops: CDR1 SNHLY, CDR2 FYNNEI. CDR3 nucleotides: TGTGCCAGCAGTGAAGCGTCCCGCGGGTTCTACGAGCAGTACTTC. This sequence encodes CASSEASRGFYEQYF. The complete variable domain, with remaining parts taken from reference TRBV2 and TRBJ2-7, reads EPEVTQTPSHQVTQMGQEVILRCVPISNHLYFYWYRQILGQKVEFLVSFYNNEISEKSEIFDDQFSVERPDGSNFTLKIRSTKLEDSAMYFCASSEASRGFYEQYFGPGTRLTVT.

The V gene is TRBV5-1, the J gene TRBJ2-2; D is unclear. In germline, CDR1 is SGHRS, CDR2 YFSETQ. This CDR3 is built from 13 residues. V was cut by 3 bases and J by 6 bases, with 9 bases left in between. CDR3 residues: CASSYLPAGELFF. The CDR3 DNA reads as TGCGCCAGCAGCTACTTACCGGCCGGGGAGCTGTTTTTT.

The V and J genes are TRBV7-9 and TRBJ1-1; 9 nucleotides line up with TRBD1. Germline V lookup: CDR1 SEHNR, CDR2 FQNEAQ (reference sequence). The ends lost 4 bases at V and 5 bases at J; junction bases unmatched: 8. This CDR3 has 15 amino acids. The CDR3 spells CASSSYRGRGTEAFF. The DNA of the CDR3 is TGTGCCAGCAGCTCATACAGGGGGCGCGGGACTGAAGCTTTCTTT.

The J gene is TRBJ2-7, the V gene TRBV25-1; 9 bases are a match to TRBD1. This CDR3 region has 14 residues. With 6 bases clipped from V and 4 bases from J, the junction kept 7 bases outside the gene matches. CDR1 and CDR2 (germline): MGHDK, SYGVNS. CDR3 protein: CASSEIQGAYEQYF. CDR3 nucleotides: TGTGCCAGCAGCGAAATACAGGGGGCGTACGAGCAGTACTTC.

This sequence joins TRBV19 and TRBJ2-4, with D possibly TRBD2 on 6 matching bases. Germline V gene data show CDR1 as LNHDA and CDR2 as SQIVND (reference sequence). The CDR3 has 13 residues. V was pared by 6 bases and J by 8 bases, with 14 bases between. In DNA form, the CDR3 reads TGTGCCAGTAGGGACTACACTCGAGACATTCAGTACTTC. Amino acid sequence: CASRDYTRDIQYF.

This clone was observed a few times. At one of its ends the junction is not consistent with the germline gene, which may arise from a read error. Other nucleotide sequences from this sample produce the same CDR3. The V gene is TRBV7-2, the J gene TRBJ1-5, with D tentatively TRBD1 (5 bases). Looked up from germline, CDR1 is SGHTA and CDR2 is FQGNSA. CDR3 size: 17 residues. This CDR3 is CASTKGSGSRSNQPQHF. The CDR3, as DNA: TGCGCCAGCACGAAGGGGTCCGGCTCTCGGAGCAATCAGCCCCAGCATTTT.

The chain has TRBV10-3 and TRBJ2-7, with a tentative D call TRBD1 (6 bases). The ends were cut back, 10 bases at V and 5 bases at J, with 18 bases in the middle. The CDR3 totals 13 residues. Germline lookup yields CDR1 ENHRY and CDR2 SYGVKD. CDR3 region: CATRDRLIDEQYF. In DNA, the CDR3 is TGTGCCACCCGCGACAGGCTGATTGACGAGCAGTACTTC.

This clone was detected only a few times. This chain links TRBV5-3 with TRBJ1-5; TRBD1 aligns across 9 bases. TRBV5-3 carries the ORF label, with uncertain function. The CDR3 is 18 amino acids. J was trimmed by 5 bases and V by 4 bases; bases with no gene match: 16. The CDR3 region is CARSVENRTGDQDQPQHF. Here the CDR3 DNA reads TGTGCCAGAAGCGTGGAAAATAGGACAGGGGACCAGGATCAGCCCCAGCATTTT.

This clone was detected only once. The rearrangement joins TRBV4-2 to TRBJ2-1; a weak D match, TRBD2 (7 bases). With 0 bases removed from V and 7 bases from J, the gap between germline ends came to 16 bases. This CDR3 is built from 16 residues. CDR1 is LGHNA and CDR2 is YNFKEQ in the germline V gene. This chain's CDR3 is CASSQDGGGRGNEQFF. The DNA for the CDR3 is TGTGCCAGCAGCCAAGATGGGGGGGGGCGCGGGAATGAGCAGTTCTTC.

V is TRBV25-1 and J is TRBJ2-4, with D tentatively TRBD2 (6 bases). The CDR3 runs to 14 residues. CDR1 is MGHDK, CDR2 SYGVNS, per germline. V lost 3 bases, J lost 8 bases, and 14 bases lay in between. The chain's CDR3 is CASSDTGVSDIQYF. The CDR3 DNA sequence: TGTGCCAGCAGTGATACGGGGGTGTCGGACATTCAGTACTTC.

This clone was seen more than once but under ten times. This chain links TRBV28 with TRBJ1-1, with D unresolved. CDR3 length equals 11 residues. The V end was cut by 5 bases, the J end by 5 bases, with 6 bases between. Per the germline V gene, CDR1 is MDHEN and CDR2 is SYDVKM. CDR3 coding DNA: TGTGCCAGCAGTCCGAGGACTGAAGCTTTCTTT. It yields the protein CASSPRTEAFF.

V is TRBV27 and J is TRBJ1-2; D uncertain. Trimming removed 1 base from V and 4 bases from J, with 13 bases in between. Germline values: CDR1 MNHEY, CDR2 SMNVEV (reference sequence). This CDR3 is built from 15 residues. The CDR3, as DNA: TGTGCCAGCAGTTTATTTGGCAATACGGGCTATGGCTACACCTTC. This sequence encodes CASSLFGNTGYGYTF.

V gene TRBV28 combines with J gene TRBJ1-2; TRBD1 might be the D (5 bases). V was trimmed by 6 bases and J by 2 bases, leaving 7 bases between them. The V gene's germline CDR1 is MDHEN and CDR2 SYDVKM. The CDR3 totals 12 residues. CDR3 sequence: CASRDSNYGYTF. In nucleotides, the CDR3 is TGTGCCAGCAGAGACAGCAACTATGGCTACACCTTC.

This clone was seen a single time. This chain connects TRBV7-2 to TRBJ2-7, with TRBD2 matching over 7 bases. CDR3 length: 15 amino acids. Germline CDR1 and CDR2: SGHTA and FQGNSA. The ends lost 1 base at V and 2 bases at J; junction bases unmatched: 5. CDR3 amino acids: CASSLGLARTYEQYF. Here the CDR3 DNA reads TGTGCCAGCAGCTTAGGACTAGCAAGGACCTACGAGCAGTACTTC. The whole variable domain, filled in from reference TRBV7-2 and TRBJ2-7, reads GAGVSQSPSNKVTEKGKDVELRCDPISGHTALYWYRQSLGQGLEFLIYFQGNSAPDKSGLPSDRFSAERTGGSVSTLTIQRTQQEDSAVYLCASSLGLARTYEQYFGPGTRLTVT.

The V gene is TRBV5-6, the J gene TRBJ2-5; 9 bases map to TRBD2. The germline V gene has CDR1 SGHDT and CDR2 YYEEEE. The J segment lost 5 bases and the V segment lost 3 bases, leaving 17 bases of the junction unmatched. This CDR3 contains 18 residues. CDR3 DNA: TGTGCCAGCAGCTCCGCGGCGGGGGCTAGCGGGAAGGGGGAGACCCAGTACTTC. Translating gives CASSSAAGASGKGETQYF.

This clone was seen once. The gene calls are TRBV5-5 and TRBJ2-1; weak D call: TRBD2 (6 bases). Germline-derived CDR1 and CDR2 are SGHKS and YYEKEE (reference sequence). Trimming took 6 bases from V and 5 from J, leaving 21 bases between them. The CDR3 spans 16 residues. DNA for the CDR3: TGTGCCAGCACCCCCTGGGGAGGACTCCGTAACAATGAGCAGTTCTTC. Translating it yields CASTPWGGLRNNEQFF.

The chain carries TRBV6-5 and TRBJ2-7; 7 bases fit TRBD2. With V trimmed by 1 base and J by 3 bases, 3 bases remained unmatched. The germline V gene encodes CDR1 MNHEY and CDR2 SVGAGI. The CDR3 covers 14 residues. The CDR3 bases are TGTGCCAGCAGTTACTTGTCGGGGGGCTACGAGCAGTACTTC. Its protein is CASSYLSGGYEQYF.

This clone is categorized as medium-sized. The chain recombines TRBV6-5 with TRBJ1-1; the D is unclear. The CDR3 extends over 15 amino acids. Germline V gene sequence: CDR1 MNHEY, CDR2 SVGAGI. Trimming removed 0 bases from V and 0 bases from J, with 8 bases in between. CDR3 amino acids: CASSYSAGMNTEAFF. CDR3 sequence (DNA): TGTGCCAGCAGTTACTCGGCAGGCATGAACACTGAAGCTTTCTTT.

The chain combines TRBV4-1 with TRBJ2-2; 11 nucleotides agree with TRBD2. The V and J ends lost 2 bases and 5 bases, in that order; junction bases with no gene match: 1. There are 15 residues in the CDR3. Per germline, CDR1 MGHRA and CDR2 YSYEKL. The CDR3 protein is CASSQWTSGTGELFF. CDR3 DNA sequence: TGCGCCAGCAGCCAATGGACTAGCGGGACCGGGGAGCTGTTTTTT.

The chain employs TRBV10-3 and TRBJ2-3; D might be TRBD1 (6 bases). Germline-derived CDR1 and CDR2 are ENHRY and SYGVKD. The CDR3 has 13 amino acids. V dropped 4 bases and J dropped 1 base, with 6 bases sitting between them. CDR3 amino acids: CAISGQGTDTQYF. The DNA of the CDR3 is TGTGCCATCAGTGGACAGGGCACAGATACGCAGTATTTT.

This rearrangement joins TRBV7-2 to TRBJ2-6; 9 bases are a match to TRBD2. V trimming: 2 bases; J trimming: 0 bases; junction bases outside the gene matches: 8. The germline CDR1 and CDR2 sequences are SGHTA and FQGNSA. There are 19 residues in the CDR3. CDR3 residues: CASSLMRAGGSSGANVLTF. The DNA for the CDR3 is TGTGCCAGCAGCTTAATGAGGGCGGGAGGGAGCTCTGGGGCCAACGTCCTGACTTTC.

This clone was seen more than once but under ten times. The chain carries TRBV6-5 and TRBJ1-1; perhaps TRBD1 as D (6 bases). The germline gives CDR1 MNHEY, CDR2 SVGAGI. The CDR3 contains 15 residues. The V end lost 10 bases, the J end lost 1 base, and 19 bases lay between the germline ends. CDR3 sequence reads: CATLPPGTPNTEAFF. CDR3 coding DNA: TGTGCCACCCTGCCCCCCGGGACACCGAACACTGAAGCTTTCTTT.

The chain recombines TRBV29-1 with TRBJ1-2; D is unclear. From germline, CDR1 is SQVTM and CDR2 ANQGSEA. V was clipped by 3 bases and J by 2 bases, with 4 bases between them. The CDR3 covers 11 residues. The CDR3 is CSVEANYGYTF. The CDR3, as DNA: TGCAGCGTTGAGGCCAACTATGGCTACACCTTC. The variable domain in full, completed from reference TRBV29-1 and TRBJ1-2, reads SAVISQKPSRDICQRGTSLTIQCQVDSQVTMMFWYRQQPGQSLTLIATANQGSEATYESGFVIDKFPISRPNLTFSTLTVSNMSPEDSSIYLCSVEANYGYTFGSGTRLTVV.

The chain recombines TRBV28 with TRBJ1-1; D is perhaps TRBD1 (6 bases). CDR1 and CDR2 (germline): MDHEN, SYDVKM. This CDR3 has 16 amino acids. Trimming removed 7 bases from V and 7 bases from J, with 25 bases in between. CDR3 sequence (DNA): TGTGCCAGCACTACATCCGGGGGGACAAGACTAATTGAAGCTTTCTTT. Protein sequence: CASTTSGGTRLIEAFF.

This clone was detected once. The chain couples TRBV7-2 to TRBJ2-3; 9 positions agree with TRBD1. V shed 5 bases, J shed 1 base, and the junction held 16 bases outside the gene matches. This CDR3 is 19 amino acids long. The germline V gene encodes CDR1 SGHTA and CDR2 FQGNSA. The CDR3 DNA sequence: TGTGCCAGCAGCCCGAGAAACAGGGGGCGCGTGGATGGCACAGATACGCAGTATTTT. Its translation: CASSPRNRGRVDGTDTQYF. Drawing the rest from reference TRBV7-2 and TRBJ2-3, the complete variable domain is GAGVSQSPSNKVTEKGKDVELRCDPISGHTALYWYRQSLGQGLEFLIYFQGNSAPDKSGLPSDRFSAERTGGSVSTLTIQRTQQEDSAVYLCASSPRNRGRVDGTDTQYFGPGTRLTVL.

V and J are TRBV19 and TRBJ1-1, with TRBD1 identical over 9 bases. The CDR3 contains 14 residues. Germline CDR1 LNHDA, CDR2 SQIVND (reference sequence). V shed 4 bases and J 0 bases; nucleotides not matched to a gene: 0. CDR3 amino acids: CASSRTGVNTEAFF. The CDR3 DNA sequence: TGTGCCAGTAGTAGGACAGGGGTGAACACTGAAGCTTTCTTT. The entire variable domain, with the rest obtained from reference TRBV19 and TRBJ1-1, is as follows: DGGITQSPKYLFRKEGQNVTLSCEQNLNHDAMYWYRQDPGQGLRLIYYSQIVNDFQKGDIAEGYSVSREKKESFPLTVTSAQKNPTAFYLCASSRTGVNTEAFFGQGTRLTVV.

In its sample, this clone was seen a few times. CDR3 coding DNA: TGTGCCAGCAGCCCCGGGACAGGGATTAATAATGAGCAGTTCTTC. Amino acids: CASSPGTGINNEQFF. The chain carries TRBV2 and TRBJ2-1; 9 nucleotides match TRBD1. J gave up 7 bases and V 6 bases, and 10 bases lay outside the gene matches. Per the germline V gene, CDR1 is SNHLY and CDR2 is FYNNEI. The CDR3 is 15 residues long. The whole variable domain, remainder taken from reference TRBV2 and TRBJ2-1, is EPEVTQTPSHQVTQMGQEVILRCVPISNHLYFYWYRQILGQKVEFLVSFYNNEISEKSEIFDDQFSVERPDGSNFTLKIRSTKLEDSAMYFCASSPGTGINNEQFFGPGTRLTVL.

On this clone itself: The sample has other DNA sequences that encode this CDR3 too. This chain connects TRBV5-1 to TRBJ1-6; weak D call: TRBD1 (5 bases). Germline V gene lookup returns CDR1 SGHRS and CDR2 YFSETQ. The CDR3 loop spans 15 amino acids. With 5 bases removed from V and 0 bases from J, the gap between germline ends came to 9 bases. The CDR3 is CASRADSSYNSPLHF. The CDR3 coding sequence is TGCGCCAGCAGGGCTGACAGCTCCTATAATTCACCCCTCCACTTT.